The TCR beta chain under discussion was sequenced for a study of Graves' ophthalmopathy and Graves' hyperthyroidism. In the study overall: There was a collection of peripheral blood at initial diagnosis, before any treatment.

TCR beta CDR3 amplification used RNA transcripts. HTBI primers were used in a first-round RT-PCR, which preceded a second-round multiplex PCR. One entry per CDR3 protein, called by TCRdb with MiXCR from the multiplex PCR reads. The sample carries 600,000 to 950,000 distinct CDR3 sequences, 40% recorded once. The origin of this receptor is an adult man with Graves' ophthalmopathy. Specimen: peripheral blood.

CDR3 sequence (DNA): TGTGCCAGCAGCCTCCTCCGGACAGGCAGCTCTGGAAACACCATATATTTT. Translating it yields CASSLLRTGSSGNTIYF. The rearrangement links TRBV14 to TRBJ1-3; 7 positions match TRBD1. The V gene's germline CDR1 is SGHDN and CDR2 FVKESK. Trimming at V came to 4 bases and at J to 0 bases, leaving 9 bases not matched to a gene. The CDR3 contains 17 residues.